The 11 T cell receptor beta chains listed next were all sequenced from one sample in a study of T-cell memory formation after mild COVID-19. TCRdb processed the 5' RACE reads anew with MiXCR; each CDR3 protein has one entry. The table includes about 340,000 distinct CDR3 sequences, 14% detected once. Sequences were obtained from PBMCs or a T cell subset sorted from them (not recorded which). These receptor sequences come from a man in his late teens or twenties who had mild COVID-19 (a few samples of this study predate the infection). Cell type and time point are not known.

V is TRBV5-1 and J is TRBJ2-3; D call uncertain. Per germline, CDR1 SGHRS and CDR2 YFSETQ. The CDR3 extends over 14 amino acids. V shed 0 bases and J shed 5 bases, with 10 bases lying between them. The CDR3 is CASSLDSWGDTQYF. The CDR3 coding sequence is TGCGCCAGCAGCTTGGACAGCTGGGGAGATACGCAGTATTTT.

The table lists this clonotype with a few counts. The gene calls are TRBV7-8 and TRBJ2-2, with a tentative D call TRBD1 (6 bases). The CDR3 covers 17 residues. CDR1 is SGHVS, CDR2 FQNEAQ, per germline. V was pared by 3 bases and J by 0 bases, with 14 bases between. CDR3 residues: CASSFDPRGTNTGELFF. The CDR3 bases are TGTGCCAGCAGCTTCGACCCCAGGGGAACGAACACCGGGGAGCTGTTTTTT. Filled out from reference TRBV7-8 and TRBJ2-2, the complete variable domain reads GAGVSQSPRYKVAKRGQDVALRCDPISGHVSLFWYQQALGQGPEFLTYFQNEAQLDKSGLPSDRFFAERPEGSVSTLKIQRTQQEDSAVYLCASSFDPRGTNTGELFFGEGSRLTVL.

This clonotype showed up many times. This chain uses TRBV12-3 or TRBV12-4 with TRBJ2-6; TRBD1 is a possible D gene (6 bases). V was clipped by 8 bases and J by 0 bases, with 11 bases between them. The CDR3 covers 15 residues. The CDR3 sequence is CASSPGVSGANVLTF. The DNA for the CDR3 is TGTGCCAGCTCACCAGGGGTCTCTGGGGCCAACGTCCTGACTTTC.

The V gene is TRBV5-5, the J gene TRBJ2-2; 7 positions agree with TRBD1. The CDR3 extends over 14 amino acids. CDR1 is SGHKS and CDR2 is YYEKEE in the germline V gene (reference sequence). V dropped 4 bases and J dropped 6; count of bases not matched to a gene: 6. CDR3 sequence: CASSPGTDPGELFF. DNA of the CDR3: TGTGCCAGCAGCCCCGGGACAGACCCCGGGGAGCTGTTTTTT.

This clonotype was recorded a few times. This sequence joins TRBV10-3 and TRBJ2-3, with 8 nucleotides matching TRBD1. Trimming at V came to 7 bases and at J to 0 bases, leaving 3 bases not matched to a gene. The CDR3 extends over 14 amino acids. Germline-derived CDR1 and CDR2 are ENHRY and SYGVKD. This CDR3 is CAITDRESTDTQYF. The DNA of the CDR3 is TGTGCCATCACGGACAGGGAAAGCACAGATACGCAGTATTTT.

A few counts support this clonotype. V usage is TRBV20-1 and J usage is TRBJ2-1; 14 bases are shared with TRBD2. The trim removed 5 bases at V and 2 bases at J, leaving 2 bases unmatched. The CDR3 spans 15 residues. Germline CDR1 DFQATT, CDR2 SNEGSKA (reference sequence). The CDR3 sequence is CSAPGLAGAYNEQFF. As DNA, the CDR3 is TGCAGTGCTCCGGGACTAGCGGGGGCCTACAATGAGCAGTTCTTC.

The chain employs TRBV19 and TRBJ1-6, with no clear D. Trimming took off 2 bases at V and 5 bases at J, with 13 bases between the two ends. Per the germline V gene, CDR1 is LNHDA and CDR2 is SQIVND (reference sequence). There are 16 residues in the CDR3. The DNA for the CDR3 is TGTGCCAGTAGTATACGACACCTGAATCATAATTCACCCCTCCACTTT. This codes for CASSIRHLNHNSPLHF.

This chain joins TRBV20-1 and TRBJ2-7, with D perhaps TRBD1 or TRBD2 (7 bases each). Trimming cost V 4 bases and J 3 bases, with 22 bases left between them. Germline loops: CDR1 DFQATT, CDR2 SNEGSKA (reference sequence). CDR3 length equals 16 residues. The CDR3 nucleotides are TGCAGTGCTACCTCAGGGGGGGCTTTGAGTGACTACGAGCAGTACGTC. Translating gives CSATSGGALSDYEQYV.

This clonotype was recorded many times. The chain couples TRBV7-9 to TRBJ2-1; 15 nucleotides agree with TRBD2. Germline V gene lookup returns CDR1 SEHNR and CDR2 FQNEAQ (reference sequence). CDR3 length: 21 amino acids. Trimming took 4 bases from V and 1 from J; bases not matched to a gene: 14. This chain's CDR3 is CASSSTEIGLAGGLSYNEQFF. The CDR3 nucleotides are TGTGCCAGCAGCTCGACCGAAATTGGACTAGCGGGGGGGCTTTCCTACAATGAGCAGTTCTTC.

This chain links TRBV5-1 with TRBJ2-3; a weak D match, TRBD2 (6 bases). This CDR3 is 12 amino acids long. V was pared by 7 bases and J by 6 bases, with 12 bases between. The V gene's germline CDR1 is SGHRS and CDR2 YFSETQ. The chain's CDR3 is CASAGGLDTQYF. CDR3 nucleotide sequence: TGCGCCAGCGCTGGGGGGTTGGATACGCAGTATTTT.

This clonotype has more than one count but fewer than ten. The gene calls are TRBV7-3 and TRBJ2-6; perhaps TRBD2 as D (6 bases). CDR3 length: 16 amino acids. V lost 5 bases and J 2 bases, leaving 13 bases between the germline ends. Looked up from germline, CDR1 is SGHTA and CDR2 is FQGTGA. The CDR3 loop is CASSLYGGTGANVLTF. The CDR3 nucleotides read TGTGCCAGCAGCCTTTACGGGGGAACTGGGGCCAACGTCCTGACTTTC.